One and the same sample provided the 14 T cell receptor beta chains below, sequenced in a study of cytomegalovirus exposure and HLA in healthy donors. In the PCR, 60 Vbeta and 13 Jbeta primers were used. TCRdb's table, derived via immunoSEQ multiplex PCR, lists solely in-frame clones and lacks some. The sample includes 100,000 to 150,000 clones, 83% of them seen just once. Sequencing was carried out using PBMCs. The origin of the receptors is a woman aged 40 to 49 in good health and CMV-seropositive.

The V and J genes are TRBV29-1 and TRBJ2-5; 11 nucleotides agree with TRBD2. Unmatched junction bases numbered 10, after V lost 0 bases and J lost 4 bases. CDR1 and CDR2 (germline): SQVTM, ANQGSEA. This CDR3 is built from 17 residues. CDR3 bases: TGCAGCGTTGAAGATCAACTAGCGGGAGTTTTTCTAGAGACCCAGTACTTC. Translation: CSVEDQLAGVFLETQYF.

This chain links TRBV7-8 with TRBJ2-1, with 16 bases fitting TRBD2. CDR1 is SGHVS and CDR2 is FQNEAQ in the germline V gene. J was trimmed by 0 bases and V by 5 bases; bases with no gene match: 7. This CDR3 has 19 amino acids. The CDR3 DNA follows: TGTGCCAGCAGCCAGGGACTAGCGGGAGGGACTAGCTCCTACAATGAGCAGTTCTTC. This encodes CASSQGLAGGTSSYNEQFF.

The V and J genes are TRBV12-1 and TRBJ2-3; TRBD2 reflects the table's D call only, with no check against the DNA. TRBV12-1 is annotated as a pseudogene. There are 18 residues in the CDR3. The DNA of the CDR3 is TGTGCCAGCAGCTTTGATAGTGCGGGGAGAAGAGAAACAGATACGCAGTATTTT. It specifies CASSFDSAGRRETDTQYF.

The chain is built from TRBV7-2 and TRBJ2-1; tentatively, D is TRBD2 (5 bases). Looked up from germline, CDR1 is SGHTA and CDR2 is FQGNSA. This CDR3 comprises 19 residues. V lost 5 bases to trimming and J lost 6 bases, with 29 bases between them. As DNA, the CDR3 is TGTGCCAGCAGCCAAGTTATTGGGAACTTCTTGCGGGCTTCCAATGAGCAGTTCTTC. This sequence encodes CASSQVIGNFLRASNEQFF.

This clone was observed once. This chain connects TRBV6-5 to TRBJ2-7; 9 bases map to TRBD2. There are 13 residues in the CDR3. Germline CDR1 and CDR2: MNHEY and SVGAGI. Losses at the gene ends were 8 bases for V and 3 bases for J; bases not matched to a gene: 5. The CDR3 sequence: CASWAGGIYEQYF. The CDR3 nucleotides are TGTGCCAGCTGGGCGGGAGGGATCTACGAGCAGTACTTC.

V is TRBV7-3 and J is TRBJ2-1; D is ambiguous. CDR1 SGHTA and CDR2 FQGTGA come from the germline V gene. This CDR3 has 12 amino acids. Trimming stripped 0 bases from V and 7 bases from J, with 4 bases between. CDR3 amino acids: CASSLTGNEQFF. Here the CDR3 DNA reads TGTGCCAGCAGCTTAACCGGGAATGAGCAGTTCTTC.

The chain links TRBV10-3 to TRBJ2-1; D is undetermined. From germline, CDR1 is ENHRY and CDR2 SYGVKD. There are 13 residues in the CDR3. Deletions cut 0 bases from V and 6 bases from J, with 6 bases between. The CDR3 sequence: CAISESRSNEQFF. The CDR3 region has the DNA TGTGCCATCAGTGAGTCGCGGAGCAATGAGCAGTTCTTC.

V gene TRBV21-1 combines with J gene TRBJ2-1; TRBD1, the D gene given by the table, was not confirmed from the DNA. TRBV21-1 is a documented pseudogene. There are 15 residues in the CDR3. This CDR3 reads CASSKAGQTTTEQFF. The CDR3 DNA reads TGTGCCAGCAGCAAAGCTGGACAGACCACCACGGAGCAGTTCTTC.

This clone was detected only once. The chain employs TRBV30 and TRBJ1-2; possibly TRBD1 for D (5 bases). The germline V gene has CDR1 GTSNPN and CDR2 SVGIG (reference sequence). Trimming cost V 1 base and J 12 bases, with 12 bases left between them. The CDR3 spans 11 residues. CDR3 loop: CAWSGDWAHTF. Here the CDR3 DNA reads TGTGCCTGGAGTGGGGACTGGGCCCACACCTTC.

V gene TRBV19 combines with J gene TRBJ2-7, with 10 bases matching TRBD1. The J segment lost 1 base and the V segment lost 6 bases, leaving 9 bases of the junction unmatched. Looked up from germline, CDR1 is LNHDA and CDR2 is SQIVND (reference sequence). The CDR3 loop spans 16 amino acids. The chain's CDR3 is CASSFDRDRGSYEQYF. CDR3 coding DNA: TGTGCCAGTAGCTTCGACCGGGACAGGGGATCCTACGAGCAGTACTTC.

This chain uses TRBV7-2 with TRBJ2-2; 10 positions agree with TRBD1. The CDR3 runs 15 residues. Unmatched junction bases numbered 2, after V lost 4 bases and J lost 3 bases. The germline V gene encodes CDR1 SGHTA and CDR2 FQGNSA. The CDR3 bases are TGTGCCAGCAGCTGGGGACAGGGGTACACCGGGGAGCTGTTTTTT. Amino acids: CASSWGQGYTGELFF.

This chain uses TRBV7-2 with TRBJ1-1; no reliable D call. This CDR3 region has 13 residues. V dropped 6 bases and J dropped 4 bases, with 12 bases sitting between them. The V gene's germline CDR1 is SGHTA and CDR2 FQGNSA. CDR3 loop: CASSLNGVTEAFF. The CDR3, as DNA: TGTGCCAGCAGTCTCAACGGGGTCACTGAAGCTTTCTTT.

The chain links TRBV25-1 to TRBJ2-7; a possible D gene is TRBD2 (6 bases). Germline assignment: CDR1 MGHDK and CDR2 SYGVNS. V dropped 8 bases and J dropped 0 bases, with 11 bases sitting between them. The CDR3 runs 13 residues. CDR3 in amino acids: CASCGENSYEQYF. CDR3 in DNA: TGTGCCAGCTGCGGGGAGAACTCCTACGAGCAGTACTTC.

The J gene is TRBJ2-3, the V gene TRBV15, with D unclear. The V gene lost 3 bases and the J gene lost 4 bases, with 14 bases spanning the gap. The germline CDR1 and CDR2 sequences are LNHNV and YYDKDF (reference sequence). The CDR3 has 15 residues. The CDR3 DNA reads TGTGCCACCAGCAGGTCAACGGTGGTCGCAGATACGCAGTATTTT. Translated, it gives CATSRSTVVADTQYF.